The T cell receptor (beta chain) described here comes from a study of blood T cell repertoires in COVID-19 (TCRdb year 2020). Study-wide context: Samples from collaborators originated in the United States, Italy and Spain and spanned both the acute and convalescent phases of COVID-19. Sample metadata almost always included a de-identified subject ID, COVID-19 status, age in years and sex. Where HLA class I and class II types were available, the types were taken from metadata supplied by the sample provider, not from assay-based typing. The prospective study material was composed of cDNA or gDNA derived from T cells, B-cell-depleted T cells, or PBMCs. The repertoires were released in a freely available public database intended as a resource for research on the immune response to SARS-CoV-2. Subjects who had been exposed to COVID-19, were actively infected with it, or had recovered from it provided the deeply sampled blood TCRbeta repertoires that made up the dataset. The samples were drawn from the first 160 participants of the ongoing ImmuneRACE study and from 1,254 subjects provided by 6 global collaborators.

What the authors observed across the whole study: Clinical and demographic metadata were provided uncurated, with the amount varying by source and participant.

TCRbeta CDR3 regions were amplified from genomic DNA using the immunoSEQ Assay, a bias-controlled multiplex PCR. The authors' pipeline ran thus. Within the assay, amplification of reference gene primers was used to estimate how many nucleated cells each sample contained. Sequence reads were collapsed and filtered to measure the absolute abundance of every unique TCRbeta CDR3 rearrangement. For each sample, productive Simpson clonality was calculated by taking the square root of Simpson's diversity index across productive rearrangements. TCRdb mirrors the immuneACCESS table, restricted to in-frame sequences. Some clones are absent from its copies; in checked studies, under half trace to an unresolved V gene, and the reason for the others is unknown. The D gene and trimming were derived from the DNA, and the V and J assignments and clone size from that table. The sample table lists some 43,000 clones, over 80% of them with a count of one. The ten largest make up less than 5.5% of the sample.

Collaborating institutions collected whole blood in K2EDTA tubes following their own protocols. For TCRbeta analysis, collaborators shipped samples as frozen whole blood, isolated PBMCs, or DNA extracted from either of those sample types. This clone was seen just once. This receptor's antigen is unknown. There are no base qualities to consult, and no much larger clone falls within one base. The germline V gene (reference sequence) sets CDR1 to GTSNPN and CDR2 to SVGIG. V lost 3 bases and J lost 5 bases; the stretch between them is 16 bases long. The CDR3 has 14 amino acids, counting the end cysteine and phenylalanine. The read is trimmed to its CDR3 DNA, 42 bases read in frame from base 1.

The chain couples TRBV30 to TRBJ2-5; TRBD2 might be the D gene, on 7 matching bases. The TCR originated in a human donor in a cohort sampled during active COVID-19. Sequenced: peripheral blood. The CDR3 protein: CAWSLGWGGETQYF. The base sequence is TGTGCCTGGAGCCTCGGTTGGGGGGGCGAGACCCAGTACTTC.